A selection of T cell receptor beta chains follows, all from one sample in a study of T cell repertoires in cytomegalovirus infection. TCRdb fed the reads into MiXCR, producing one record per CDR3 protein. The sample holds hundreds of thousands of distinct CDR3 sequences; around 24% are singletons and the top ten take 6.5% to 10%. The sample taken for sequencing was CD8+ T cells from PBMCs. The receptors derive from a human donor in good health (CMV status not recorded). Some clones in this sample may be carry-over from other donors' samples. Each CDR3 is given with its conserved first and last residue. Size is omitted from some rows. Given values are once, few, many or a class for expanded clones.

>-|TRBJ2-1|TRBV12-3/TRBV12-4
CASRAGVEQFF
>few|TRBJ1-1|TRBV7-8
CASSLPGGQGDPHTEAFF
>many|TRBJ1-1|TRBV7-8
CASSLDLPNPEAFF
>-|TRBJ1-4|TRBV13
CASSLRGMGEKLFF
>many|TRBJ2-7|TRBV7-6
CASSLGEYYEQYF
>many|TRBJ2-2|TRBV20-1
CSARPGDTGELFF
>-|TRBJ1-2|TRBV9
CASSAGGDYGYTF
>-|TRBJ2-6|TRBV18
CASSPTGFRSGANVLTF
>-|TRBJ1-2|TRBV28
CASSWPDSVYGYTF
>few|TRBJ1-4|TRBV29-1
CSVEGGQGGIEKLFF
>-|TRBJ2-1|TRBV9
CASSGTGTGGLKYNEQFF
>-|TRBJ1-1|TRBV20-1
CSARESGPSTEAFF